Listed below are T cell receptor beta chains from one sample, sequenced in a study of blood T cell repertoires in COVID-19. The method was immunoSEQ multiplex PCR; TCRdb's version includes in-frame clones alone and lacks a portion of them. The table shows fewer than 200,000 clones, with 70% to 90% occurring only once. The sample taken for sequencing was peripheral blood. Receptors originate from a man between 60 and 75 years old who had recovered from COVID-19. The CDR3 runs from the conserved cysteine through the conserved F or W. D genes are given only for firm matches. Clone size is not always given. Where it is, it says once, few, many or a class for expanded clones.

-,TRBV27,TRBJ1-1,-,CASSWEGRVSEAFF,TGTGCCAGCAGTTGGGAGGGGAGGGTGAGTGAAGCTTTCTTT
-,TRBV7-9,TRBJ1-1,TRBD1,CASSLGQGVNTEAFF,TGTGCCAGCAGCTTAGGGCAGGGGGTGAACACTGAAGCTTTCTTT
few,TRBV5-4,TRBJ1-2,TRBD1,CASSTQGGGPSFLGYTF,TGTGCCAGCAGCACACAGGGGGGGGGACCTTCGTTTCTTGGCTACACCTTC
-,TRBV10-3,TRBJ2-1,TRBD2,CAISEQAGGGNEQFF,TGTGCCATCAGTGAGCAAGCGGGGGGTGGCAATGAGCAGTTCTTC
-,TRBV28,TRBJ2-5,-,CASSGRQDQETQYF,TGTGCCAGCAGTGGAAGACAGGACCAAGAGACCCAGTACTTC
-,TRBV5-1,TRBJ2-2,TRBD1,CASSLDGTGSTGELFF,TGCGCCAGCAGCTTGGACGGGACAGGGAGCACCGGGGAGCTGTTTTTT
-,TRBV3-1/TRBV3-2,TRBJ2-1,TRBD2,CASRASGGAYEQFF,TGTGCCAGCCGTGCTAGCGGGGGGGCCTATGAGCAGTTCTTC
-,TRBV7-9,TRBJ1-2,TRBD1,CASSFLGQGGYGYTF,TGTGCCAGCAGCTTCCTCGGACAGGGAGGCTATGGCTACACCTTC
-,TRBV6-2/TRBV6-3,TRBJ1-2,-,CASSYEQSKANYGYTF,TGTGCCAGCAGTTACGAACAGAGTAAAGCTAACTATGGCTACACCTTC
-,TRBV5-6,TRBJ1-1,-,CASSLGSGTEAFF,TGTGCCAGCAGCTTGGGGTCGGGCACTGAAGCTTTCTTT
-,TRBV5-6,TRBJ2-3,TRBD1,CASSLEGTGTDTQYF,TGTGCCAGCAGCTTGGAGGGGACAGGGACAGATACGCAGTATTTT
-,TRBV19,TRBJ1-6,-,CASSTADYNSPLHF,TGTGCCAGTAGTACAGCGGATTATAATTCACCCCTCCACTTT
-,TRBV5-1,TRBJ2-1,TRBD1,CASSLRDRASYNEQFF,TGCGCCAGCAGCTTGAGGGACAGGGCCTCCTACAATGAGCAGTTCTTC
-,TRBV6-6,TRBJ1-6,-,CASSYSDRPGSPLHF,TGTGCCAGCAGTTACTCCGACCGCCCGGGGTCCCCCCTCCACTTT
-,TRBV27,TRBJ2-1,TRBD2,CASSLWGGSYNEQFF,TGTGCCAGCAGTTTATGGGGGGGCTCCTACAATGAGCAGTTCTTC
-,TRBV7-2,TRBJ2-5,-,CASSPGTHVQGTQYF,TGTGCCAGCAGCCCCGGGACCCACGTACAGGGGACCCAGTACTTC
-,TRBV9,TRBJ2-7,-,CASSVAGLDYEQYF,TGTGCCAGCAGCGTAGCGGGACTCGACTACGAGCAGTACTTC
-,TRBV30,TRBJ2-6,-,CACLGGQGAGGANVLTF,TGTGCCTGCCTCGGGGGGCAGGGGGCAGGTGGGGCCAACGTCCTGACTTTC
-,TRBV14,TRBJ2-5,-,CASSRQFKETQYF,TGTGCCAGCAGCCGACAATTCAAAGAGACCCAGTACTTC
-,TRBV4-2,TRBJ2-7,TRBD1,CASSPIPGTGTSIPAAYEQYF,TGTGCCAGCAGCCCAATACCCGGGACAGGGACCTCGATCCCGGCCGCCTACGAGCAGTACTTC
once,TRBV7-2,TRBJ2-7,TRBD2,CASSLAWTSYEQYF,TGTGCCAGCAGCTTAGCGTGGACTAGCTACGAGCAGTACTTC
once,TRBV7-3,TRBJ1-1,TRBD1,CASSPGDRANTEAFF,TGTGCCAGCAGCCCCGGGGACAGGGCGAACACTGAAGCTTTCTTT
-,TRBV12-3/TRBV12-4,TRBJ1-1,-,CASSPGVDTEAFF,TGTGCCAGCAGTCCCGGAGTGGACACTGAAGCTTTCTTT
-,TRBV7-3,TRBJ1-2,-,CASSGGDNYGYTF,TGTGCCAGCAGCGGGGGCGATAACTATGGCTACACCTTC
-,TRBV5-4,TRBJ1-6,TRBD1,CAIRDRFTNSPLHF,TGTGCCATTCGGGACAGGTTCACCAATTCACCCCTCCACTTT
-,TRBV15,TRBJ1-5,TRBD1,CATSRAGQGGGQPQHF,TGTGCCACCAGCAGAGCCGGACAGGGTGGGGGCCAGCCCCAGCATTTT
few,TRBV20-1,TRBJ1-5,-,CSASGSGWGNQPQHF,TGCAGTGCTAGTGGGTCCGGGTGGGGCAATCAGCCCCAGCATTTT
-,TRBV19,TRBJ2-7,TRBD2,CASGGLAGPGEQYF,TGTGCCAGTGGGGGACTAGCGGGGCCGGGGGAGCAGTACTTC
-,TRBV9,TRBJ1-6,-,CASSVTGGNSPLHF,TGTGCCAGCAGCGTAACAGGCGGTAATTCACCCCTCCACTTT
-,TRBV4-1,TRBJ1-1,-,CASSQVGRDTEAFF,TGCGCCAGCAGCCAAGTTGGTCGGGACACTGAAGCTTTCTTT
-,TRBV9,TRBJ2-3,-,CASSLAGSTDTQYF,TGTGCCAGCAGCCTCGCAGGGAGCACAGATACGCAGTATTTT
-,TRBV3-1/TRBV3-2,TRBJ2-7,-,CASSQDPGSAYEQYF,TGTGCCAGCAGCCAAGATCCGGGTTCCGCCTACGAGCAGTACTTC
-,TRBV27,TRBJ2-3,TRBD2,CASTKTSGGAWGTQYF,TGTGCCAGCACCAAAACTAGCGGGGGGGCCTGGGGGACGCAGTATTTT
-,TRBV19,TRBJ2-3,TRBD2,CASSIQSSGGLDTQYF,TGTGCCAGTAGTATACAATCTAGCGGGGGATTAGATACGCAGTATTTT
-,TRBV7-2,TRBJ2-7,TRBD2,CASSLSSGGEYEQYF,TGTGCCAGCAGCTTATCTAGCGGGGGGGAATACGAGCAGTACTTC
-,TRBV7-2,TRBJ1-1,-,CASSWASEAFF,TGTGCCAGCAGCTGGGCGAGCGAAGCTTTCTTT
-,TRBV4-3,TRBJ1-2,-,CASSQEKAGGYGYTF,TGCGCCAGCAGCCAAGAAAAGGCGGGGGGGTATGGCTACACCTTC
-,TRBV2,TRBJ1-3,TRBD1,CASSAGQVGNTIYF,TGTGCCAGCAGTGCTGGACAGGTTGGAAACACCATATATTTT
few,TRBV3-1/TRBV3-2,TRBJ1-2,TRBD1,CASSRQGDNGYTF,TGTGCCAGCAGCCGCCAGGGGGACAATGGCTACACCTTC
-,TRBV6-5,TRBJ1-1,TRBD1,CASSTTGGTTEAFF,TGTGCCAGCAGCACGACAGGGGGAACCACTGAAGCTTTCTTT
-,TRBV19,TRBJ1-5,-,CASSPRLWSNQPQHF,TGTGCCAGTAGTCCTAGGTTATGGAGCAATCAGCCCCAGCATTTT
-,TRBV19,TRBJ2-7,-,CASSDTYYEQYF,TGTGCCAGCTCGGACACTTACTACGAGCAGTACTTC
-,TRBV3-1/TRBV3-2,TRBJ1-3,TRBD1,CASSPDRGRGNTIYF,TGTGCCAGCAGCCCGGACAGGGGGCGAGGAAACACCATATATTTT
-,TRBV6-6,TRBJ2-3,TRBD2,CASSLLAGEDTQYF,TGTGCCAGCAGTTTACTAGCGGGGGAAGATACGCAGTATTTT
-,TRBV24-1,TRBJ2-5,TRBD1,CATRGTGWETQYF,TGTGCCACCAGGGGGACAGGGTGGGAGACCCAGTACTTC
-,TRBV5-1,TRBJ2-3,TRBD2,CASSLAEKRGGREDTQYF,TGCGCCAGCAGCTTGGCCGAAAAGCGGGGGGGCCGTGAAGATACGCAGTATTTT
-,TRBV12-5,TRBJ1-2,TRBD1,CASGPTLTGDYGYTF,TGTGCTAGTGGTCCCACTTTGACAGGGGACTATGGCTACACCTTC
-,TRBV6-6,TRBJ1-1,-,CASSTPQGPNTEAFF,TGTGCCAGCAGTACCCCACAGGGCCCGAACACTGAAGCTTTCTTT